The subject of this entry is one T cell receptor beta chain. The antigen is undetermined. The sample originates from a study of T cells in Graves' hyperthyroidism and ophthalmopathy. The study, taken as a whole, reports: Also found in blood were most expanded thyroid clonotypes above 0.001.

Graves' hyperthyroidism showing no ophthalmopathy progression within 18 months was considered stable. Any patient presenting with uncontrolled infection, other autoimmune disease, pregnancy or lactation was left out. Clinical symptoms, serum thyroxine and TRAb, thyroid ultrasound and orbital computed tomography together formed the diagnostic basis. The source material, RNA transcripts, was used to amplify TCR beta CDR3 regions. First-round RT-PCR of the TCR CDR3 relied on the HTBI primer set. TCRdb passed the multiplex PCR reads through MiXCR, listing each CDR3 protein once. The table shows approximately 410,000 distinct CDR3 sequences, with roughly 13% occurring only once. Germline V lookup: CDR1 SGHDN, CDR2 FVKESK. This CDR3 is 15 amino acids long. Trimming stripped 3 bases from V and 0 bases from J, with 12 bases between.

The chain employs TRBV14 and TRBJ2-7, with D possibly TRBD1 on 7 matching bases. Sequencing used blood. The source of this sequence is a woman in her late teens or twenties with Graves' hyperthyroidism. CDR3 residues: CASSHDREDSYEQYF. In nucleotides, the CDR3 is TGTGCCAGCAGCCACGACAGGGAGGACTCCTACGAGCAGTACTTC.